This T cell receptor beta chain was obtained from a study of brain T cells in children with intractable seizures. The study, taken as a whole, reports: Pre-surgery blood may have been undersampled, hiding some clones.

This sample's time point: blood from clinic visit 5 months post-surgery; TSC patient then seizure free. Patients received at least one anti-epileptic drug before surgery. Sequenced by immunoSEQ multiplex PCR; TCRdb stores in-frame clones only, minus some. The table lists 300,000 to 400,000 clones, roughly 92% of them singletons. Turning to this clone: Its antigen is still unknown.

This CDR3 contains 14 residues. Germline V gene data show CDR1 as SGHRS and CDR2 as YFSETQ. The V and J ends lost 0 bases and 7 bases, in that order; junction bases with no gene match: 6. This receptor was obtained from a boy under two years old with tuberous sclerosis and intractable seizures. Sequenced here: peripheral blood, sampled 4 to 6 months after surgery. This rearrangement joins TRBV5-1 to TRBJ1-1, with 7 bases that match TRBD1. CDR3 residues: CASSLAVGTDEAFF. CDR3 coding DNA: TGCGCCAGCAGCTTGGCCGTAGGGACAGATGAAGCTTTCTTT.